This T cell receptor (beta chain) came from a study of cytomegalovirus exposure and HLA in healthy donors. Everyone who donated was a healthy bone marrow donor. V was trimmed by 8 bases and J by 2 bases, leaving 12 bases between them. The germline V gene encodes CDR1 SNHLY and CDR2 FYNNEI. The CDR3 contains 13 residues. PCR employed 60 Vbeta and 13 Jbeta primers. The assay was immunoSEQ multiplex PCR, and TCRdb's table has in-frame clones only and misses some. The data contain some 210,000 clones, roughly 80% of them seen just once; the ten biggest clones take up roughly 2.1%. The TCR was taken from a woman in her 30s in good health and CMV-seropositive. Sequencing was performed on PBMCs. V usage is TRBV2 and J usage is TRBJ2-5; a possible D gene is TRBD1 (6 bases). CDR3 in amino acids: CASGRGKQETQYF. In DNA form, the CDR3 reads TGTGCCAGCGGCAGGGGAAAACAAGAGACCCAGTACTTC.